Below are 32 T cell receptor beta chains sequenced from a single sample in a study of spatial heterogeneity in lung cancer (dated by TCRdb to between 2017 and 2020). To prepare the library, 5' RACE was applied. TCRdb records NextSeq 500 as the sequencer. TCRdb handled the public reads itself, with Q25 trimming in fastp and clone calling in MiXCR, and kept productive beta chains. Each CDR3 protein appears once, grouped with its most common genes and DNA. For this sample there are around 7,200 distinct CDR3 sequences; approximately 5% appear just once. The ten biggest clones cover just over 8% of the sample. According to the study, the label for this sample's time point signals: sample taken at primary tumor resection. Whole RNA extracted from tumor and nontumor lung tissue, or from cryopreserved PBMC samples, was used for TCR sequencing without cell sorting. This material consisted of normal lung tissue next to the tumor, taken at surgery. Source of these receptors: a female donor with early-stage non-small cell lung cancer.

This clonotype was observed at least ten times. The chain joins TRBV27 to TRBJ2-2; D remains ambiguous. Germline V gene sequence: CDR1 MNHEY, CDR2 SMNVEV (reference sequence). The CDR3 is made up of 13 amino acids. V shed 3 bases and J shed 5 bases, with 7 bases lying between them. In nucleotides, the CDR3 is TGTGCCAGCAGTTTGGAGTGGACCGGGGAGCTGTTTTTT. It encodes CASSLEWTGELFF.

This clonotype was counted ten times or more. The V call is TRBV10-2, the J call TRBJ2-7, with D maybe TRBD2 (7 bases). This CDR3 region has 13 residues. V was trimmed by 8 bases and J by 4 bases, leaving 15 bases between them. The V gene's germline CDR1 is WSHSY and CDR2 SAAADI. In nucleotides, the CDR3 is TGCGCCAGCGCGGGGGACACTAGATACGAGCAGTACTTC. It yields the protein CASAGDTRYEQYF.

This clonotype has just a few counts. The chain links TRBV20-1 to TRBJ2-5; 9 bases fit TRBD2. Trimming took 2 bases from V and 4 from J; bases not matched to a gene: 11. This CDR3 has 16 residues. The germline V gene encodes CDR1 DFQATT and CDR2 SNEGSKA (reference sequence). The DNA for the CDR3 is TGCAGTGCTAGATCCCTGATAGCGGGAGATTCAGAGACCCAGTACTTC. Translation gives CSARSLIAGDSETQYF.

In its sample, this clonotype is medium-sized. The chain couples TRBV29-1 to TRBJ2-1, with 7 bases lining up with TRBD1. The CDR3 consists of 17 residues. V lost 0 bases to trimming and J lost 4 bases; unmatched junction nucleotides: 12. Germline-derived CDR1 and CDR2 are SQVTM and ANQGSEA. The CDR3 sequence is CSVEDWDSQNGYNEQFF. The CDR3 DNA follows: TGCAGCGTTGAAGATTGGGACAGCCAAAACGGATACAATGAGCAGTTCTTC.

Judged by abundance, this clonotype is medium-sized. CDR3 DNA: TGCGCCAGCAGCTTGGCCGGGACTAGCGGGAGGGCGCATAATGAGCAGTTCTTC. It specifies CASSLAGTSGRAHNEQFF. The gene calls are TRBV5-1 and TRBJ2-1, with TRBD2 matching 16 bases. The CDR3 covers 18 residues. Germline trimming cut 0 bases from V and 7 bases from J; bases unmatched to any gene: 7. Per the germline V gene, CDR1 is SGHRS and CDR2 is YFSETQ.

This clonotype was counted at least ten times. The rearrangement uses TRBV19 and TRBJ2-4, with D unclear. Germline CDR1 is LNHDA and CDR2 is SQIVND (reference sequence). V lost 0 bases and J lost 3, with 15 bases in between. The CDR3 has 17 amino acids. The chain's CDR3 is CASSIEGLYDHKNIQYF. For the CDR3, the DNA is TGTGCCAGTAGTATAGAGGGCTTGTATGACCACAAAAACATTCAGTACTTC.

This clonotype turned up a few times. A much larger clone is a single base away; this may be a read error. The J gene is TRBJ1-3, the V gene TRBV20-1, with unresolved D. Germline CDR1 DFQATT, CDR2 SNEGSKA (reference sequence). The CDR3 consists of 14 residues. Trimming removed 3 bases at V and 0 bases at J, with 9 bases between. CDR3 sequence reads: CSASGQFSGNTIYF. The CDR3 nucleotides read TGCAGTGCTAGCGGCCAGTTCTCTGGAAACACCATATATTTT.

The table lists this clonotype with many counts. The rearrangement links TRBV27 to TRBJ2-7; possibly TRBD2 for D (5 bases). The V gene's germline CDR1 is MNHEY and CDR2 SMNVEV (reference sequence). Trimming took 8 bases from V and 3 from J, leaving 11 bases between them. The CDR3 sequence is 12 residues long. CDR3 loop: CASFSASYEQYF. CDR3 DNA: TGTGCCAGCTTTAGCGCCAGCTACGAGCAGTACTTC.

This clonotype appeared a few times. The gene calls are TRBV2 and TRBJ1-4, with 8 bases that match TRBD1. The CDR3 runs to 14 residues. Germline V gives CDR1 SNHLY, CDR2 FYNNEI. The ends lost 5 bases at V and 6 bases at J; junction bases unmatched: 5. The CDR3 DNA is TGTGCCAGCAGTCCGAACAGGGGGGATGAAAAACTGTTTTTT. Residues: CASSPNRGDEKLFF.

The table lists this clonotype with many counts. The rearrangement links TRBV12-3 or TRBV12-4 to TRBJ1-1; 9 bases are shared with TRBD1. CDR3 size: 14 residues. The ends lost 5 bases at V and 4 bases at J; junction bases unmatched: 5. Here the CDR3 DNA reads TGTGCCAGCAGTCCACAACAGGGGGCCACTGAAGCTTTCTTT. Its protein product is CASSPQQGATEAFF.

Ten or more counts support this clonotype. The chain carries TRBV27 and TRBJ2-3; D unresolved. CDR1 and CDR2 (germline): MNHEY, SMNVEV (reference sequence). Trimming took 5 bases from V and 2 from J, leaving 8 bases between them. The CDR3 runs 13 residues. This CDR3 reads CASSEQHTDTQYF. CDR3 sequence (DNA): TGTGCCAGCAGTGAACAACACACAGATACGCAGTATTTT.

This clonotype is classed as medium-sized. V is TRBV5-1 and J is TRBJ1-1, with D maybe TRBD1 (6 bases). In germline, CDR1 is SGHRS, CDR2 YFSETQ. Trimming shortened V by 4 bases and J by 1 base, and 17 bases separated the two germline ends. The CDR3 totals 16 residues. The CDR3 sequence: CASSPGTGRTNTEAFF. CDR3 in DNA: TGCGCCAGCAGCCCCGGAACAGGGAGGACGAACACTGAAGCTTTCTTT. The whole variable domain, filled in from reference TRBV5-1 and TRBJ1-1, reads KAGVTQTPRYLIKTRGQQVTLSCSPISGHRSVSWYQQTPGQGLQFLFEYFSETQRNKGNFPGRFSGRQFSNSRSEMNVSTLELGDSALYLCASSPGTGRTNTEAFFGQGTRLTVV.

This clonotype is medium-sized within its sample. This chain uses TRBV2 with TRBJ2-7; no clear D. This CDR3 spans 15 amino acids. The V gene lost 1 base and the J gene lost 2 bases, with 12 bases spanning the gap. Germline loops: CDR1 SNHLY, CDR2 FYNNEI. CDR3 region: CASSEGVVTTYEQYF. DNA of the CDR3: TGTGCCAGCAGTGAAGGGGTAGTCACAACCTACGAGCAGTACTTC. Based on the CDR3 plus reference TRBV2 and TRBJ2-7, the full variable domain is EPEVTQTPSHQVTQMGQEVILRCVPISNHLYFYWYRQILGQKVEFLVSFYNNEISEKSEIFDDQFSVERPDGSNFTLKIRSTKLEDSAMYFCASSEGVVTTYEQYFGPGTRLTVT.

Judged by abundance, this clonotype is medium-sized. V is TRBV20-1 and J is TRBJ1-1; D ambiguous. The CDR3 loop spans 13 amino acids. Germline loops: CDR1 DFQATT, CDR2 SNEGSKA (reference sequence). Trimming stripped 0 bases from V and 4 bases from J, with 9 bases between. The CDR3, as DNA: TGCAGTGCTAGAGACGTAGGCGTCACTGAAGCTTTCTTT. Translation gives CSARDVGVTEAFF.

The table lists this clonotype with many counts. The V call is TRBV7-9, the J call TRBJ2-7, with TRBD2 identical over 10 bases. Germline lookup yields CDR1 SEHNR and CDR2 FQNEAQ (reference sequence). This CDR3 is built from 16 residues. V shed 1 base, J shed 0 bases, and the junction held 3 bases outside the gene matches. This CDR3 reads CASSLDPSGGSYEQYF. CDR3 sequence (DNA): TGTGCCAGCAGCTTAGATCCTAGCGGGGGCTCCTACGAGCAGTACTTC.

Relative to its sample, this clonotype is medium-sized. CDR3 protein: CASSWGDYSNEQFF. The DNA for the CDR3 is TGCGCCAGCAGTTGGGGAGATTATAGTAATGAGCAGTTCTTC. The rearrangement joins TRBV4-1 to TRBJ2-1, with D perhaps TRBD2 (5 bases). The length of the CDR3 is 14 residues. Trimming removed 6 bases at V and 7 bases at J, with 16 bases between. Per germline, CDR1 MGHRA and CDR2 YSYEKL.

This clonotype counts as medium-sized. The chain employs TRBV20-1 and TRBJ1-1; D possibly corresponds to TRBD1 (5 bases). Germline assignment: CDR1 DFQATT and CDR2 SNEGSKA (reference sequence). Deletions cut 2 bases from V and 6 bases from J, with 13 bases between. The CDR3 is made up of 13 amino acids. The CDR3 spells CSARRGMVAEAFF. CDR3 DNA sequence: TGCAGTGCTAGACGGGGGATGGTTGCTGAAGCTTTCTTT.

This clonotype was seen at least ten times. The chain combines TRBV5-1 with TRBJ1-1; TRBD1 matches at 8 bases. V was pared by 4 bases and J by 5 bases, with 4 bases of the junction left unmatched. The CDR3 has 13 amino acids. The germline V gene has CDR1 SGHRS and CDR2 YFSETQ. CDR3 bases: TGCGCCAGCAGCCAGGGGGCGAAAACTGAAGCTTTCTTT. Translation gives CASSQGAKTEAFF.

This clonotype was seen at least ten times. The rearrangement uses TRBV27 and TRBJ2-7, with 7 bases aligning to TRBD1. The V and J ends lost 3 bases and 1 base, in that order; junction bases with no gene match: 6. The germline V gene encodes CDR1 MNHEY and CDR2 SMNVEV (reference sequence). This CDR3 is built from 15 residues. The CDR3 coding sequence is TGTGCCAGCAGTTTTGGGACAGACGGATCCTACGAGCAGTACTTC. The encoded protein is CASSFGTDGSYEQYF.

This clonotype is medium-sized within its sample. The chain has TRBV29-1 and TRBJ2-5; D is unresolved. The CDR3 has 13 residues. The germline V and J ends were trimmed by 7 bases and 5 bases, with 17 bases remaining between them. Germline lookup yields CDR1 SQVTM and CDR2 ANQGSEA. CDR3 sequence (DNA): TGCAGCGGCTTCTTGGAAGCCTGGGAGACCCAGTACTTC. Protein product: CSGFLEAWETQYF.

This clonotype was picked up many times. The chain joins TRBV24-1 to TRBJ2-1; 11 positions agree with TRBD2. The CDR3 runs 16 residues. Germline trimming cut 4 bases from V and 2 bases from J; bases unmatched to any gene: 3. The V gene's germline CDR1 is KGHDR and CDR2 SFDVKD. The CDR3 DNA is TGTGCCACCAGTGACGTTAGCGGGAGGGCCTACAATGAGCAGTTCTTC. Translated, it gives CATSDVSGRAYNEQFF.

This clonotype showed up many times. Possible read error: a much larger clone is one base away. The chain employs TRBV28 and TRBJ2-7; no clear D gene. Germline V gene lookup returns CDR1 MDHEN and CDR2 SYDVKM. The CDR3 is made up of 14 amino acids. The CDR3 sequence is CVSREVLHPYEQYF. DNA of the CDR3: TGTGTCAGCCGCGAGGTCCTGCACCCCTACGAGCAGTACTTC.

In this sample, this clonotype is medium-sized. The CDR3: CASTRTGLAGETQYF. CDR3 DNA sequence: TGCGCCAGCACTCGTACGGGACTAGCGGGAGAGACCCAGTACTTC. This chain joins TRBV4-1 and TRBJ2-5, with 12 positions matching TRBD2. The germline V gene encodes CDR1 MGHRA and CDR2 YSYEKL. V was pared by 7 bases and J by 4 bases, with 7 bases of the junction left unmatched. The CDR3 contains 15 residues.

This clonotype is medium-sized by share. This sequence joins TRBV9 and TRBJ2-1; the D is unclear. V shed 5 bases and J shed 7 bases, with 10 bases lying between them. Germline values: CDR1 SGDLS, CDR2 YYNGEE. The CDR3 covers 12 residues. The CDR3 DNA sequence: TGTGCCAGCAGTCACCAGCCAAATGAGCAGTTCTTC. Its protein product is CASSHQPNEQFF.

This clonotype has a count of ten or more. The genes are TRBV5-4 and TRBJ2-3; D may be TRBD1 or TRBD2 (5 bases each). V was shortened by 2 bases and J by 4 bases, with 20 bases between the two germline ends. The CDR3 length is 17 residues. Germline lookup yields CDR1 SGHNT and CDR2 YYREEE (reference sequence). CDR3 coding DNA: TGTGCCAGCAGCTTAGGCGTGTCTAGCCAAGGGGCAGATACGCAGTATTTT. Its protein is CASSLGVSSQGADTQYF.

In its sample, this clonotype was seen many times. This rearrangement joins TRBV7-9 to TRBJ1-1, with D possibly TRBD1 on 5 matching bases. The germline V and J ends were trimmed by 5 bases and 0 bases, with 10 bases remaining between them. Germline V gives CDR1 SEHNR, CDR2 FQNEAQ (reference sequence). The CDR3 loop spans 14 amino acids. The CDR3 DNA sequence: TGTGCCAGCAGCCCCCGGACACTGAACACTGAAGCTTTCTTT. Its translation: CASSPRTLNTEAFF.

The table lists this clonotype with many counts. The chain couples TRBV4-2 to TRBJ2-5; perhaps D is TRBD1 or TRBD2 (5 bases each). The CDR3 runs 14 residues. Germline lookup yields CDR1 LGHNA and CDR2 YNFKEQ. V lost 1 base, J lost 3 bases, and 9 bases lay in between. The CDR3 DNA reads as TGTGCCAGCAGCCAAGGGATGGGGGAAGAGACCCAGTACTTC. Translation: CASSQGMGEETQYF.

By share, this clonotype counts as medium-sized (0.01 to 0.1%). V is TRBV20-1 and J is TRBJ2-1, with TRBD2 identical over 8 bases. With 3 bases clipped from V and 5 bases from J, the junction kept 6 bases outside the gene matches. This CDR3 contains 14 residues. Germline lookup yields CDR1 DFQATT and CDR2 SNEGSKA (reference sequence). This CDR3 is CSASGLAAHNEQFF. Here the CDR3 DNA reads TGCAGTGCTAGTGGACTAGCAGCTCACAATGAGCAGTTCTTC.

This clonotype was detected many times. J is TRBJ1-1 and V is TRBV29-1; no definite D call. V shed 7 bases and J shed 11 bases, with 23 bases lying between them. Per germline, CDR1 SQVTM and CDR2 ANQGSEA. The CDR3 extends over 13 amino acids. The CDR3 nucleotides read TGCAGCGCTTCTGAACGTTTAGGAAGGGAGGCTTTCTTT. Protein: CSASERLGREAFF.

This clonotype is labeled as medium-sized. The chain employs TRBV28 and TRBJ2-1, with 8 bases that match TRBD1. Germline CDR1 is MDHEN and CDR2 is SYDVKM. The CDR3 contains 16 residues. The junction had 8 bases not matched to a gene; V was cut back by 5 bases and J by 2 bases. CDR3 nucleotide sequence: TGTGCCAGCAGTCCCACCGACAGGGGCGCCTACAATGAGCAGTTCTTC. As protein: CASSPTDRGAYNEQFF.

This clonotype was seen at least ten times. This chain links TRBV18 with TRBJ1-6; possibly TRBD1 for D (5 bases). The CDR3 is 13 residues long. Germline V gene data show CDR1 as KGHSH and CDR2 as LQKENI. The V and J ends lost 3 bases and 13 bases respectively, with 13 bases between them. CDR3 nucleotide sequence: TGTGCCAGCTCACCCTCTGCAGGGTGGCCCCTCCACTTT. Amino acid sequence: CASSPSAGWPLHF.

This rearrangement joins TRBV10-2 to TRBJ1-4; D not resolved. The CDR3 is made up of 14 amino acids. Germline values: CDR1 WSHSY, CDR2 SAAADI. Between the trimmed V and J ends, which lost 7 bases and 3 bases, there was a span of 12 bases. The CDR3, as DNA: TGCGCCAGCACTCCAAGATCGTCTAATGAAAAACTGTTTTTT. Protein product: CASTPRSSNEKLFF.